One T cell receptor (beta chain) is described in this entry. Aged 18 to 65, the patients had hyperthyroidism that was newly diagnosed and had lasted under 2 months. This entry belongs to a study of T cells in Graves' hyperthyroidism and ophthalmopathy. Germline-derived CDR1 and CDR2 are MRHNA and SNTAGT. CDR3 length equals 14 residues. V lost 2 bases to trimming and J lost 7 bases, with 15 bases between them. From RNA transcripts, TCR beta CDR3 regions were amplified. A first-round RT-PCR of the TCR CDR3 used the HTBI primer set. MiXCR, applied by TCRdb to the multiplex PCR reads, yields one record per CDR3 protein. The sample holds around 580,000 distinct CDR3 sequences; 46% are singletons and the top ten take more than 7.5%.

Sequencing used peripheral blood or thyroid tissue (not recorded which). This sequence was found in a woman aged 18-29 years with Graves' hyperthyroidism. This chain joins TRBV6-4 and TRBJ2-7, with a possible D match to TRBD2 (6 bases). In DNA, the CDR3 is TGTGCCAGCAGTGACCAGCGGGCCTACAATGAGCAGTACTTC. Translated, it gives CASSDQRAYNEQYF.